A selection of T cell receptor beta chains follows, all from one sample in a study of shared clonotypes between healthy human individuals. Repertoires were generated with immunoSEQ multiplex PCR, while TCRdb's copy carries only in-frame clones and drops some. The sample gives 1.5 million to 2.5 million clones, approximately 94% of which show up once; more than 0.95% is in the top ten. Source material: naive CD8+ T cells sorted from blood. Receptors were obtained from a man aged 18 to 30 in good health. CDR3s include the opening cysteine and the closing phenylalanine or tryptophan. The order of the fields is V gene, CDR3 protein.

V gene: TRBV27
CDR3 protein: CASSSPAQGSPLHF

V gene: TRBV5-1
CDR3 protein: CASGLYGPGVGETQYF

V gene: TRBV30
CDR3 protein: CAWSVPTGRFYEQYF

V gene: TRBV13
CDR3 protein: CASSSSLAGEYEQYF

V gene: TRBV5-1
CDR3 protein: CASSFGQGHYEQYF

V gene: TRBV2
CDR3 protein: CASRSLGTGGEKLFF

V gene: TRBV4-1
CDR3 protein: CASSQVDEKLFF

V gene: TRBV30
CDR3 protein: CAWSQGSSDTQYF

V gene: TRBV11-2
CDR3 protein: CASSLEGAAYEQYF

V gene: TRBV28
CDR3 protein: CASSFGQDYEQYF

V gene: TRBV10-2
CDR3 protein: CASNRVERAETQYF

V gene: TRBV7-8
CDR3 protein: CASSSTPYRTYEQYF

V gene: TRBV27
CDR3 protein: CASRIPSGSQNEQFF

V gene: TRBV7-7
CDR3 protein: CASSPRGFSYEQYF

V gene: TRBV4-1
CDR3 protein: CASSQEIGDGANVLTF

V gene: TRBV7-2
CDR3 protein: CASSPLFRGQYEQYF

V gene: TRBV5-1
CDR3 protein: CASSSSGRPNEQFF

V gene: TRBV6-1
CDR3 protein: CASSEGQPDTDTQYF

V gene: TRBV28
CDR3 protein: CASRAGISNQPQHF

V gene: TRBV6-6
CDR3 protein: CASSPDRAPGYTF

V gene: TRBV19
CDR3 protein: CALRVPNTGELFF

V gene: TRBV27
CDR3 protein: CASSSKLAAAYEQYF

V gene: TRBV29-1
CDR3 protein: CSVDWTSGRRNEQFF

V gene: TRBV7-3
CDR3 protein: CASSPLRGVQYF

V gene: TRBV5-4
CDR3 protein: CASSLEQGFTYEQYF

V gene: TRBV27
CDR3 protein: CASSLSPSYEQYF

V gene: TRBV18
CDR3 protein: CASSPTGEGYEQYF

V gene: TRBV4-1
CDR3 protein: CASSPRTGGIGELFF

V gene: TRBV5-1
CDR3 protein: CASSWTDSTGELFF

V gene: TRBV4-1
CDR3 protein: CASSLYEGTDTQYF

V gene: TRBV5-1
CDR3 protein: CASSLELPTGLEPDTQYF

V gene: TRBV9
CDR3 protein: CASSVLDGTEAFF

V gene: TRBV7-6
CDR3 protein: CASSTGEAEAFF

V gene: TRBV9
CDR3 protein: CASSVVPSGGQDEQFF

V gene: TRBV27
CDR3 protein: CASSPGLQETQYF

V gene: TRBV5-4
CDR3 protein: CASGEPGDNEQFF

V gene: TRBV7-9
CDR3 protein: CASSLAPAASYNEQFF

V gene: TRBV27
CDR3 protein: CASSGSRDRDQETQYF

V gene: TRBV6-5
CDR3 protein: CASSVGRYYGYTF

V gene: TRBV28
CDR3 protein: CASRPQDSWNTEAFF

V gene: TRBV9
CDR3 protein: CASSVDGFQRIQYF

V gene: TRBV4-1
CDR3 protein: CASSRVGEGLNTEAFF

V gene: TRBV11-2
CDR3 protein: CASSLTSGRGNEQFF

V gene: TRBV5-1
CDR3 protein: CATKAGPLSYEQYF